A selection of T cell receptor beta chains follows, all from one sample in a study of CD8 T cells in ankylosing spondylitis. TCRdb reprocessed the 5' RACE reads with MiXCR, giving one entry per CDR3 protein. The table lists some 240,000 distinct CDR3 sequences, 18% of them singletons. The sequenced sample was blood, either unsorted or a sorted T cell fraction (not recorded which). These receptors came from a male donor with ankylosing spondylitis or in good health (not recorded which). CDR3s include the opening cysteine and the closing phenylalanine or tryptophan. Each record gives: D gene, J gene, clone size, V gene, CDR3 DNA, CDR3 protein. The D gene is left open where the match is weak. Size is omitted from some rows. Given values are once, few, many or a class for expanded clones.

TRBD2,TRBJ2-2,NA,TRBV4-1,TGCGCCAGCAGCCAAGAAAGACCGGGACTAGCAAACACCGGGGAGCTGTTTTTT,CASSQERPGLANTGELFF
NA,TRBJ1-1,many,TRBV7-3,TGTGCCAGCAGCGATGGGACGACTACCGGGACTGAAGCTTTCTTT,CASSDGTTTGTEAFF
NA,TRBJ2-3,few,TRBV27,TGTGCCAGCAGTGCCCGGACTAGCACAGATACGCAGTATTTT,CASSARTSTDTQYF
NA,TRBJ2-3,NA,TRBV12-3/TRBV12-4,TGTGCCAGCAGCCCCGCTTTGACTGTAGATACGCAGTATTTT,CASSPALTVDTQYF
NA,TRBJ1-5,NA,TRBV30,TGTGCCTGGAGTCCTCAGGGGAATCAGCCCCAGCATTTT,CAWSPQGNQPQHF
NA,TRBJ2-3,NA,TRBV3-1,TGTGCCAGCAGCCAATACCTCGACGCTAGCACAGATACGCAGTATTTT,CASSQYLDASTDTQYF
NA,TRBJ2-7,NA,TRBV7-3,TGTGCCAGCAGCTTCGAGCAGACCTACGAGCAGTACTTC,CASSFEQTYEQYF
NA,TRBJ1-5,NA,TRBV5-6,TGTGCCAGCAGCTTGGGTCAGGGACACAATCAGCCCCAGCATTTT,CASSLGQGHNQPQHF
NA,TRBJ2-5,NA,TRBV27,TGTGCCAGCAGCCGACTGTACCAAGAGACCCAGTACTTC,CASSRLYQETQYF
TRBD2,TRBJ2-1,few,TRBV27,TGTGCCAGCAGTCTCCGGTCTAGCGGGGTACACAATGAGCAGTTCTTC,CASSLRSSGVHNEQFF
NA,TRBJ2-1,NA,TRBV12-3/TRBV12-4,TGTGCCAGCATCCTAGGGACACTCTACAATGAGCAGTTCTTC,CASILGTLYNEQFF
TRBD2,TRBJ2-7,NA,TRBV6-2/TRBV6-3,TGTGCCAGCAGTTTGACTAGCGGGAAGGTCTACGAGCAGTACTTC,CASSLTSGKVYEQYF
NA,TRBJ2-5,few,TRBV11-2,TGTGCCAGCAGGGGGCTAGCGACCCAAGAGACCCAGTACTTC,CASRGLATQETQYF
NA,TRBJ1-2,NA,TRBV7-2,TGTGCCAGCAGCTTCGGGACACCACTTCTATATGGCTACACCTTC,CASSFGTPLLYGYTF
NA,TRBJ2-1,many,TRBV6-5,TGTGCCAGCAGTTACCCTAGCGAACCCAATGAGCAGTTCTTC,CASSYPSEPNEQFF
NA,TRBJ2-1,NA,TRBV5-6,TGTGCCAGCAGCTTGAACTACTACAATGAGCAGTTCTTC,CASSLNYYNEQFF
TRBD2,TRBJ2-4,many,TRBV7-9,TGTGCCAGCAGCACGGGGACTAGCGGGAACCTAGCCAAAAACATTCAGTACTTC,CASSTGTSGNLAKNIQYF
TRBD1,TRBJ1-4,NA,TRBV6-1,TGTGCCAGCAGCGGCGACAGGGAGGTCAATGAAAAACTGTTTTTT,CASSGDREVNEKLFF
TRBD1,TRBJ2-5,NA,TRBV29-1,TGCAGCATAGACAGGGGGATTGAGGAGACCCAGTACTTC,CSIDRGIEETQYF
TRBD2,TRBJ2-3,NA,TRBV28,TGTGCCAGCAGTTTACAGGCGGGAGGCACAGATACGCAGTATTTT,CASSLQAGGTDTQYF
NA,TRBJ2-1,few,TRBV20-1,TGCAGTGCTAGAGAGGCGGGCAACTCCTACAATGAGCAGTTCTTC,CSAREAGNSYNEQFF
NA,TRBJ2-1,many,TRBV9,TGTGCCAGCAGCCCCCCCCCAGGGAGCTACAATGAGCAGTTCTTC,CASSPPPGSYNEQFF
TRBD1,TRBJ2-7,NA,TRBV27,TGTGCCAGCAGGGGGCCCGGGGACAGCCCCTACGAGCAGTACTTC,CASRGPGDSPYEQYF
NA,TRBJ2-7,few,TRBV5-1,TGCGCCAGCAGCTTGGTTTATGGCGGATGGGGGTACGAGCAGTACTTC,CASSLVYGGWGYEQYF
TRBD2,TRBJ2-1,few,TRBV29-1,TGCAGCGTCCCTGAGAGGGAGGGGCAGTTCTTC,CSVPEREGQFF
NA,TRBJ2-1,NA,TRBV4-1,TGCGCCAGCAGCCAAGAAACCGGCAGGGGATCCTACAATGAGCAGTTCTTC,CASSQETGRGSYNEQFF
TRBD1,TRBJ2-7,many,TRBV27,TGTGCCAGCAGTAGTACCGGGACAGATGATAACGAGCAGTACTTC,CASSSTGTDDNEQYF
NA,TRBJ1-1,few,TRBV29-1,TGCAGCGTGCTGGCCACTGAAGCTTTCTTT,CSVLATEAFF
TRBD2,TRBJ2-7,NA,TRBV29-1,TGCAGCGTTGAAGATGCGGGACTAGCGGGATACGAGCAGTACTTC,CSVEDAGLAGYEQYF
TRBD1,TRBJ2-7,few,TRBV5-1,TGCGCCAGCAGCTTGGTTTGGACAGGGGGTTATAGCGGGATCGGCGAGCAGTACTTC,CASSLVWTGGYSGIGEQYF
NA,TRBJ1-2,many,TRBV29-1,TGCAGCGCCGAGGATAGAGCTGGCTACACCTTC,CSAEDRAGYTF
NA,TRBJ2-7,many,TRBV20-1,TGCAGTGCTTACACCGCTAAGGAACCCTACGAGCAGTACTTC,CSAYTAKEPYEQYF
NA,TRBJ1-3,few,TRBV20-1,TGCAGTGCTAGAGCGCGGAGCTCTGGAAACACCATATATTTT,CSARARSSGNTIYF
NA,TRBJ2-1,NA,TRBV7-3,TGTGCCAGCAGCTTAACATATGGCCAGTACAATGAGCAGTTCTTC,CASSLTYGQYNEQFF
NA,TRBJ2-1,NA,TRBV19,TGTGCCAGTAGTCCGGCAGGGGACTCCTACAATGAGCAGTTCTTC,CASSPAGDSYNEQFF
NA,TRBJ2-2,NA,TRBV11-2,TGTGCCAGCAGCCGAGGGGTCACCGGGGAGCTGTTTTTT,CASSRGVTGELFF
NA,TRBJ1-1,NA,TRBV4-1,TGCGCCAGCAGCCAAGATGCGGCAGGAGGGACTGAAGCTTTCTTT,CASSQDAAGGTEAFF
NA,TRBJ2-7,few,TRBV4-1,TGCGCCAGCAGCCAACCGTCCGAGGGGGGGCGAACACTCAAACTGAATTACGAGCAGTACTTC,CASSQPSEGGRTLKLNYEQYF
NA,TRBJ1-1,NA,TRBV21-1,TGTGCCAGCTCTTATCCTTCGGGGAACACTGAAGCTTTCTTT,CASSYPSGNTEAFF
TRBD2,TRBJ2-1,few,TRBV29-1,TGCAGCGTTGAAGGGGACTACCCAGGAAACAATGAGCAGTTCTTC,CSVEGDYPGNNEQFF